A selection of T cell receptor beta chains follows, all from one sample in a study of regulatory T cells in long-lasting Graves disease. TCRdb used MiXCR to reprocess the multiplex PCR reads, holding one entry per CDR3 protein. The repertoire holds about 310,000 distinct CDR3 sequences, with around 23% as singletons. The sample here was peripheral blood mononuclear cells (PBMCs), taken when the disease was refractory, from a patient treated with antithyroid drugs. The source of these receptors is a female donor with Graves disease. CDR3s include the opening cysteine and the closing phenylalanine or tryptophan. The order of the fields is J gene, V gene, clone size, D gene, CDR3 DNA, CDR3 protein. A D gene is named only where the DNA matches it firmly. Some rows have no size entry. The others give once, few or many, or a class for an expanded clone.

J gene: TRBJ1-6; V gene: TRBV28; clone size: -; D gene: TRBD1; CDR3 DNA: TGTGCCAGCAGTTTCAGGGGGCATAATTCACCCCTCCACTTT; CDR3 protein: CASSFRGHNSPLHF
J gene: TRBJ2-7; V gene: TRBV2; clone size: many; D gene: TRBD1; CDR3 DNA: TGTGCCAGCAGTCGACAGGGCGACGAGCAGTACTTC; CDR3 protein: CASSRQGDEQYF
J gene: TRBJ1-1; V gene: TRBV19; clone size: few; D gene: -; CDR3 DNA: TGTGCCAGTAGTCCAGAGACGAACACTGAAGCTTTCTTT; CDR3 protein: CASSPETNTEAFF
J gene: TRBJ1-6; V gene: TRBV7-3; clone size: -; D gene: TRBD1; CDR3 DNA: TGTGCCAGCAGCATGACCGGGACAGCTGGATCACCCCTCCACTTT; CDR3 protein: CASSMTGTAGSPLHF
J gene: TRBJ1-5; V gene: TRBV27; clone size: many; D gene: -; CDR3 DNA: TGTGCCAGCAGTTTATCAGGATCCTATAGCAATCAGCCCCAGCATTTT; CDR3 protein: CASSLSGSYSNQPQHF
J gene: TRBJ2-7; V gene: TRBV7-2; clone size: -; D gene: -; CDR3 DNA: TGTGCCAGCAGCTCCGGGACGCAAGGCTCCTACGAGCAGTACTTC; CDR3 protein: CASSSGTQGSYEQYF
J gene: TRBJ2-7; V gene: TRBV28; clone size: many; D gene: TRBD1; CDR3 DNA: TGTGCCAGCACTGACAGGGTGGCCTACGAGCAGTACTTC; CDR3 protein: CASTDRVAYEQYF
J gene: TRBJ2-7; V gene: TRBV10-2; clone size: -; D gene: -; CDR3 DNA: TGCGCCAGCAAGGGGGGTCGGGACGGAATATACGAGCAGTACTTC; CDR3 protein: CASKGGRDGIYEQYF
J gene: TRBJ1-1; V gene: TRBV28; clone size: many; D gene: -; CDR3 DNA: TGTGCCAGCAGTCTACAGGAGGGTTGGGGAACTGAAGCTTTCTTT; CDR3 protein: CASSLQEGWGTEAFF
J gene: TRBJ1-2; V gene: TRBV15; clone size: many; D gene: -; CDR3 DNA: TGTGCCACCAGCACCCCTGACAGGAACTATGGCTACACCTTC; CDR3 protein: CATSTPDRNYGYTF
J gene: TRBJ2-5; V gene: TRBV10-3; clone size: many; D gene: -; CDR3 DNA: TGTGCCATCAGTGAGACTAGCTCGGGGGAGACCCAGTACTTC; CDR3 protein: CAISETSSGETQYF
J gene: TRBJ2-2; V gene: TRBV6-2/TRBV6-3; clone size: -; D gene: -; CDR3 DNA: TGTGCCAGCAGTTACTCCCATGAACTACGCACCGGGGAGCTGTTTTTT; CDR3 protein: CASSYSHELRTGELFF
J gene: TRBJ2-7; V gene: TRBV6-5; clone size: many; D gene: -; CDR3 DNA: TGTGCCAGCAGTTACTCGCATGTTGGGCAGCAGTACTTC; CDR3 protein: CASSYSHVGQQYF
J gene: TRBJ2-7; V gene: TRBV7-2; clone size: many; D gene: -; CDR3 DNA: TGTGCCAGCAGCTTGAGAGGGTTCGTAGAGCAGTACTTC; CDR3 protein: CASSLRGFVEQYF
J gene: TRBJ2-2; V gene: TRBV6-1; clone size: few; D gene: -; CDR3 DNA: TGTGCCAGCAACGGTATAGGGGGGCAGGACACCGGGGAGCTGTTTTTT; CDR3 protein: CASNGIGGQDTGELFF
J gene: TRBJ1-5; V gene: TRBV28; clone size: many; D gene: -; CDR3 DNA: TGTGCCAGCAGTCCTCAGGGGTATCAGCCCCAGCATTTT; CDR3 protein: CASSPQGYQPQHF
J gene: TRBJ1-1; V gene: TRBV28; clone size: many; D gene: TRBD1; CDR3 DNA: TGTGCCAGTTTACAGGGGGCATTCATTTCGGCAGACACTGAAGCTTTCTTT; CDR3 protein: CASLQGAFISADTEAFF
J gene: TRBJ1-5; V gene: TRBV29-1; clone size: -; D gene: -; CDR3 DNA: TGCAGCGTTCGGATTAGCGGTCAGCCCCAGCATTTT; CDR3 protein: CSVRISGQPQHF
J gene: TRBJ2-7; V gene: TRBV7-2; clone size: many; D gene: TRBD2; CDR3 DNA: TGTGCCAGCAGTATTGGACTAGCGGGAGGGGACCTACTCTACGAGCAGTACTTC; CDR3 protein: CASSIGLAGGDLLYEQYF
J gene: TRBJ1-3; V gene: TRBV7-2; clone size: many; D gene: -; CDR3 DNA: TGTGCCAGCAGCTTGTCAAAGACACTCGGAAACACCATATATTTT; CDR3 protein: CASSLSKTLGNTIYF
J gene: TRBJ2-7; V gene: TRBV6-1; clone size: many; D gene: TRBD1; CDR3 DNA: TGTGCCAGCAGCCCGGGACAGGGGGGCTACGAGCAGTACTTC; CDR3 protein: CASSPGQGGYEQYF
J gene: TRBJ1-5; V gene: TRBV27; clone size: few; D gene: -; CDR3 DNA: TGTGCCAGCAGTCCCTTCCCGGATGAGGGGGATCAGCCCCAGCATTTT; CDR3 protein: CASSPFPDEGDQPQHF
J gene: TRBJ1-5; V gene: TRBV6-1; clone size: few; D gene: TRBD1; CDR3 DNA: TGTGCCAGCAGTCCGACAGGGAATCCTCAGCCCCAGCATTTT; CDR3 protein: CASSPTGNPQPQHF
J gene: TRBJ2-6; V gene: TRBV2; clone size: many; D gene: -; CDR3 DNA: TGTGCCAGCCTACACCCTAGGGGGCGGGATGGGGTCGCTGGGGCCAACGTCCTGACTTTC; CDR3 protein: CASLHPRGRDGVAGANVLTF
J gene: TRBJ1-1; V gene: TRBV10-3; clone size: many; D gene: -; CDR3 DNA: TGTGCCATCCGATCCGAATGGGATGAAGCTTTCTTT; CDR3 protein: CAIRSEWDEAFF
J gene: TRBJ2-7; V gene: TRBV20-1; clone size: few; D gene: -; CDR3 DNA: TGCAGTGCCCTTAGAACTACCTACGAGCAGTACTTC; CDR3 protein: CSALRTTYEQYF
J gene: TRBJ2-7; V gene: TRBV12-3/TRBV12-4; clone size: many; D gene: TRBD1; CDR3 DNA: TGTGCCAGCAGGCCCGGACAGGGGTTTTCCTACGAGCAGTACTTC; CDR3 protein: CASRPGQGFSYEQYF
J gene: TRBJ1-6; V gene: TRBV4-2; clone size: -; D gene: -; CDR3 DNA: TGTGCCAGCAGCCTCGACACTCGCGGGTCACCCCTCCACTTT; CDR3 protein: CASSLDTRGSPLHF
J gene: TRBJ2-5; V gene: TRBV7-9; clone size: -; D gene: TRBD1; CDR3 DNA: TGTGCCAGCAGGGGGACAGGGGGAGGCGCCCAGTACCAAGAGACCCAGTACTTC; CDR3 protein: CASRGTGGGAQYQETQYF
J gene: TRBJ2-7; V gene: TRBV11-3; clone size: -; D gene: -; CDR3 DNA: TGTGCCAGCACGGACTCCGACTACGAGCAGTACTTC; CDR3 protein: CASTDSDYEQYF
J gene: TRBJ2-2; V gene: TRBV4-3; clone size: -; D gene: -; CDR3 DNA: TGCGCCAGCAGCCAAGAAACCACAGGGAATCCGAACACCGGGGAGCTGTTTTTT; CDR3 protein: CASSQETTGNPNTGELFF
J gene: TRBJ2-2; V gene: TRBV11-1; clone size: few; D gene: -; CDR3 DNA: TGTGCCAGCAGCCGTTGGGGCGCCGGGGAGCTGTTTTTT; CDR3 protein: CASSRWGAGELFF
J gene: TRBJ1-6; V gene: TRBV28; clone size: many; D gene: -; CDR3 DNA: TGTGCCAGCAGTTTATACCCCGGGACGGGGAATTCACCCCTCCACTTT; CDR3 protein: CASSLYPGTGNSPLHF
J gene: TRBJ2-7; V gene: TRBV29-1; clone size: -; D gene: -; CDR3 DNA: TGCAGCGTTTCCAAAACCGGCTTCGAGCAGTACTTC; CDR3 protein: CSVSKTGFEQYF
J gene: TRBJ2-7; V gene: TRBV7-2; clone size: -; D gene: -; CDR3 DNA: TGTGCCAGCAGCACTTTCCGGTTCAACGAGCAGTACTTC; CDR3 protein: CASSTFRFNEQYF
J gene: TRBJ2-5; V gene: TRBV18; clone size: many; D gene: -; CDR3 DNA: TGTGCCAGCTCACCGTTGGGAAAAGAGACCCAGTACTTC; CDR3 protein: CASSPLGKETQYF
J gene: TRBJ2-2; V gene: TRBV12-3/TRBV12-4; clone size: -; D gene: TRBD2; CDR3 DNA: TGTGCCAGCAGTTCGGGAGGGTCCGACACCGGGGAGCTGTTTTTT; CDR3 protein: CASSSGGSDTGELFF
J gene: TRBJ1-3; V gene: TRBV18; clone size: -; D gene: -; CDR3 DNA: TGTGCCAGCTCACCACCGAGCCTCTCTGGAAACACCATATATTTT; CDR3 protein: CASSPPSLSGNTIYF
J gene: TRBJ2-3; V gene: TRBV28; clone size: -; D gene: -; CDR3 DNA: TGTGCCAGCAGTTTAATGTCCACCACAGATACGCAGTATTTT; CDR3 protein: CASSLMSTTDTQYF
J gene: TRBJ1-3; V gene: TRBV12-3/TRBV12-4; clone size: few; D gene: -; CDR3 DNA: TGTGCCAGCAGTTTCACAGGAGGAAACACCATATATTTT; CDR3 protein: CASSFTGGNTIYF
J gene: TRBJ1-2; V gene: TRBV13; clone size: many; D gene: -; CDR3 DNA: TGTGCCAGCAGCTTAGGCCCAAATTTGAGGGATGGCTACACCTTC; CDR3 protein: CASSLGPNLRDGYTF
J gene: TRBJ1-4; V gene: TRBV5-5; clone size: many; D gene: TRBD1; CDR3 DNA: TGTGCCAGCAGCAAACGGACAGGACGCATGGCGACTAATGAAAAACTGTTTTTT; CDR3 protein: CASSKRTGRMATNEKLFF
J gene: TRBJ2-7; V gene: TRBV10-3; clone size: -; D gene: -; CDR3 DNA: TGTGCCATCAGATCGGTCAACTACGAGCAGTACTTC; CDR3 protein: CAIRSVNYEQYF
J gene: TRBJ2-1; V gene: TRBV11-3; clone size: -; D gene: TRBD2; CDR3 DNA: TGTGCCAGCAGCTCCCATCCGACAGCGGGGGAGCAGTTCTTC; CDR3 protein: CASSSHPTAGEQFF
J gene: TRBJ2-7; V gene: TRBV4-1; clone size: many; D gene: TRBD2; CDR3 DNA: TGTGCCAGCAGCCAGCCTGGACTAGCATACGAGCAGTACTTC; CDR3 protein: CASSQPGLAYEQYF
J gene: TRBJ2-7; V gene: TRBV15; clone size: many; D gene: TRBD1; CDR3 DNA: TGTGCCACCAGCAGAGATGTAGGACAGGGGGCTCAAGAGCAGTACTTC; CDR3 protein: CATSRDVGQGAQEQYF
J gene: TRBJ2-7; V gene: TRBV5-1; clone size: -; D gene: TRBD1; CDR3 DNA: TGCGCCAGCAGCACCGGACCGGGACAGGGCTACGAGCAGTACTTC; CDR3 protein: CASSTGPGQGYEQYF
J gene: TRBJ1-1; V gene: TRBV18; clone size: many; D gene: -; CDR3 DNA: TGTGCCAGCTCCCCCCCCACAGGGCGCGTGAACACTGAAGCTTTCTTT; CDR3 protein: CASSPPTGRVNTEAFF
J gene: TRBJ1-6; V gene: TRBV30; clone size: few; D gene: -; CDR3 DNA: TGTGCCTGGATGACGGGGGTCGGAGATTCACCCCTCCACTTT; CDR3 protein: CAWMTGVGDSPLHF
J gene: TRBJ2-7; V gene: TRBV20-1; clone size: many; D gene: -; CDR3 DNA: TGCAGTGCTAGTGAACCCACGGGGGGCCTCTACGAGCAGTACTTC; CDR3 protein: CSASEPTGGLYEQYF
J gene: TRBJ2-6; V gene: TRBV29-1; clone size: many; D gene: TRBD2; CDR3 DNA: TGCAGCGTTGAGTCGACTAGCGTGGGCTCTGGGGCCAACGTCCTGACTTTC; CDR3 protein: CSVESTSVGSGANVLTF
J gene: TRBJ2-6; V gene: TRBV20-1; clone size: few; D gene: -; CDR3 DNA: TGCAGTGCTAGGCCTCCTGGGGCCAACGTCCTGACTTTC; CDR3 protein: CSARPPGANVLTF
J gene: TRBJ2-2; V gene: TRBV20-1; clone size: few; D gene: TRBD1; CDR3 DNA: TGCAGTGCTAGTAGCACCGGGACAGATAACACCGGGGAGCTGTTTTTT; CDR3 protein: CSASSTGTDNTGELFF
J gene: TRBJ2-1; V gene: TRBV11-2; clone size: -; D gene: -; CDR3 DNA: TGTGCCAGCAGCTTTGGTAGTTTCTACAATGAGCAGTTCTTC; CDR3 protein: CASSFGSFYNEQFF
J gene: TRBJ2-7; V gene: TRBV20-1; clone size: few; D gene: -; CDR3 DNA: TGCAGTGCCCAGGGTTACGAGCAGTACTTC; CDR3 protein: CSAQGYEQYF
J gene: TRBJ2-1; V gene: TRBV7-9; clone size: -; D gene: -; CDR3 DNA: TGTGCCAGCAGCGGGGTTTGGGACCTATCCTACAATGAGCAGTTCTTC; CDR3 protein: CASSGVWDLSYNEQFF
J gene: TRBJ1-1; V gene: TRBV18; clone size: many; D gene: TRBD1; CDR3 DNA: TGTGCCAGCTCACCCGACAGGGAAGGCACTGAAGCTTTCTTT; CDR3 protein: CASSPDREGTEAFF
J gene: TRBJ2-1; V gene: TRBV28; clone size: once; D gene: TRBD2; CDR3 DNA: TGTGCCAGCAGTTCTCCCCGGCGGGAGGCCGGGGATGAGCAGTTCTTC; CDR3 protein: CASSSPRREAGDEQFF